The rows below give T cell receptor beta chains drawn from one sample of a study of primary melanoma T cells and metastatic recurrence. Here immunoSEQ multiplex PCR was the method, and the copy in TCRdb shows in-frame clones only, minus some. The data show just over 1,500 clones, around 80% seen once. The sequenced sample was melanoma tumor tissue. All receptors come from a human donor with melanoma. CDR3s include the opening cysteine and the closing phenylalanine or tryptophan. Fields, in order: CDR3 protein, CDR3 DNA, J gene, V gene, D gene, clone size. A D gene is named only where the DNA matches it firmly. A row's size may be missing; if present it is once, few, many or a size class.

CASSPRTSGGAYEQYF | TGTGCCAGCAGCCCTCGGACTAGCGGGGGGGCCTACGAGCAGTACTTC | TRBJ2-7 | TRBV11-3 | TRBD2 | NA
CASSERTVFPSTDTQYF | TGTGCCAGCAGTGAAAGGACTGTTTTCCCTAGCACAGATACGCAGTATTTT | TRBJ2-3 | TRBV22-1 | NA | NA
CASSLASGGASYNEQFF | TGTGCCAGCAGCTTGGCTAGCGGGGGGGCTTCCTACAATGAGCAGTTCTTC | TRBJ2-1 | TRBV11-3 | TRBD2 | NA
CASSQEGDRKQPQHF | TGCGCCAGCAGCCAAGAGGGGGACAGGAAGCAGCCCCAGCATTTT | TRBJ1-5 | TRBV4-1 | TRBD1 | NA
CASSLSGSRDYEQYF | TGTGCCAGCAGCTTATCAGGAAGCAGGGACTACGAGCAGTACTTC | TRBJ2-7 | TRBV7-6 | NA | NA
CASSGEDRAEQYF | TGCGCCAGCAGTGGGGAAGACAGGGCCGAGCAGTACTTC | TRBJ2-7 | TRBV10-1 | TRBD1 | once
CASSRGQGIGEQYF | TGTGCCAGCAGCAGGGGACAGGGCATCGGCGAGCAGTACTTC | TRBJ2-7 | TRBV11-3 | TRBD1 | NA
CASSPPGGRGETQYF | TGTGCCAGCAGCCCACCCGGGGGCCGAGGAGAGACCCAGTACTTC | TRBJ2-5 | TRBV7-4 | NA | NA
CASSYSSGPHQPQHF | TGTGCCAGCAGTTACTCGTCAGGGCCCCATCAGCCCCAGCATTTT | TRBJ1-5 | TRBV6-8 | NA | NA
CASSLRVGTGELFF | TGTGCCAGCAGCTTAAGAGTTGGCACCGGGGAGCTGTTTTTT | TRBJ2-2 | TRBV11-3 | NA | large
CASTLHLGQGIREAFF | TGCGCCAGCACCCTCCATCTGGGACAGGGAATTCGAGAAGCTTTCTTT | TRBJ1-1 | TRBV5-1 | TRBD1 | large
CASSLFPTGGNSPLHF | TGTGCCAGCAGTTTATTCCCTACAGGGGGCAATTCACCCCTCCACTTT | TRBJ1-6 | TRBV6-8 | TRBD1 | NA